This is a list of T cell receptor beta chains from one sample in a study of human thymus T cells. Sequencing used immunoSEQ multiplex PCR; TCRdb keeps in-frame clones, though not all of them. The table lists some 46,000 clones, 95% of them singletons. The specimen sequenced was blood. Receptor source: a girl under two years old with a congenital heart defect but otherwise immunologically healthy. Both conserved end residues are part of each CDR3. The order of the fields is J gene, D gene, V gene, CDR3 DNA, CDR3 protein. A D gene is named only where the DNA matches it firmly.

j_call: TRBJ1-1
d_call: -
v_call: TRBV5-6
cdr3_nt: TGTGCCAGCAGCTTGGCCCCAGTCGGGGCAGGGAACACTGAAGCTTTCTTT
cdr3_aa: CASSLAPVGAGNTEAFF

j_call: TRBJ1-2
d_call: TRBD1
v_call: TRBV5-1
cdr3_nt: TGCGCCAGCAGCTCCATCGGGCAGGGGGCAGGGAACTATGGCTACACCTTC
cdr3_aa: CASSSIGQGAGNYGYTF

j_call: TRBJ2-3
d_call: -
v_call: TRBV7-8
cdr3_nt: TGTGCCAGCAGCCATAGCGGTACCTTAGGGGACACAGATACGCAGTATTTT
cdr3_aa: CASSHSGTLGDTDTQYF

j_call: TRBJ2-7
d_call: TRBD2
v_call: TRBV5-3
cdr3_nt: TGTGCCAGAAGCGCCCAACTAGCGGGATGGGACGAGCAGTACTTC
cdr3_aa: CARSAQLAGWDEQYF

j_call: TRBJ2-1
d_call: -
v_call: TRBV7-8
cdr3_nt: TGTGCCAGCAGCTTAGGGGGAGCAGGAGTGTTTAGCAATGAGCAGTTCTTC
cdr3_aa: CASSLGGAGVFSNEQFF

j_call: TRBJ1-2
d_call: -
v_call: TRBV4-2
cdr3_nt: TGTGCCAGCAGCCAAGCCCCGGGGGGAAGAAATGGCTACACCTTC
cdr3_aa: CASSQAPGGRNGYTF

j_call: TRBJ2-7
d_call: -
v_call: TRBV7-2
cdr3_nt: TGTGCCAGCAGCTTAGTATTCTCCTACGAGCAGTACTTC
cdr3_aa: CASSLVFSYEQYF

j_call: TRBJ2-7
d_call: TRBD1
v_call: TRBV2
cdr3_nt: TGTGCCAGCAGGACAGGGGTCGAGCAGTACTTC
cdr3_aa: CASRTGVEQYF

j_call: TRBJ2-3
d_call: TRBD1
v_call: TRBV11-2
cdr3_nt: TGTGCCAGCAGCTGGGACAGGAGCACAGATACGCAGTATTTT
cdr3_aa: CASSWDRSTDTQYF

j_call: TRBJ2-1
d_call: -
v_call: TRBV15
cdr3_nt: TGTGCCACCAGCAGAGGGAGGGCCGGTCACAATGAGCAGTTCTTC
cdr3_aa: CATSRGRAGHNEQFF

j_call: TRBJ2-7
d_call: -
v_call: TRBV6-5
cdr3_nt: TGTGCCAGCAGTCCGGACGGCGCCTACGAGCAGTACTTC
cdr3_aa: CASSPDGAYEQYF

j_call: TRBJ2-2
d_call: -
v_call: TRBV5-4
cdr3_nt: TGTGCCAGCAGCTGGGACAGGGAGCTGTTTTTT
cdr3_aa: CASSWDRELFF

j_call: TRBJ1-1
d_call: -
v_call: TRBV6-4
cdr3_nt: TGTGCCAGCAGTACTTTTTCAGGGAGTGAAGCTTTCTTT
cdr3_aa: CASSTFSGSEAFF

j_call: TRBJ1-1
d_call: -
v_call: TRBV11-1
cdr3_nt: TGTGCCAGCAGCTTAGGAGGAGTCACTGAAGCTTTCTTT
cdr3_aa: CASSLGGVTEAFF